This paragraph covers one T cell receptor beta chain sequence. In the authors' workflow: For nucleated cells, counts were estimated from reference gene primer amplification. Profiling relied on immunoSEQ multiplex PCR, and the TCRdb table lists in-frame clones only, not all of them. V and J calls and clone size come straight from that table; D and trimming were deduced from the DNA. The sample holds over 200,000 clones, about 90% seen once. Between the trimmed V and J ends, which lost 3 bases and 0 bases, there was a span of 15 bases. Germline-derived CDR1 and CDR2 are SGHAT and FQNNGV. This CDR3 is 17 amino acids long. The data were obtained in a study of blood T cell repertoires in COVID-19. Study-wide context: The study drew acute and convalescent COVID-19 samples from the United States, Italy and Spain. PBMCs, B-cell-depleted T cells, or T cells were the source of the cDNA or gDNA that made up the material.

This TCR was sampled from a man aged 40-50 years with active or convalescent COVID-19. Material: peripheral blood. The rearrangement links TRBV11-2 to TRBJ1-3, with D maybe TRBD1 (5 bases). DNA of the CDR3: TGTGCCAGCAGCTTCCAGGGAATAACTTACTCTGGAAACACCATATATTTT. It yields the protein CASSFQGITYSGNTIYF.